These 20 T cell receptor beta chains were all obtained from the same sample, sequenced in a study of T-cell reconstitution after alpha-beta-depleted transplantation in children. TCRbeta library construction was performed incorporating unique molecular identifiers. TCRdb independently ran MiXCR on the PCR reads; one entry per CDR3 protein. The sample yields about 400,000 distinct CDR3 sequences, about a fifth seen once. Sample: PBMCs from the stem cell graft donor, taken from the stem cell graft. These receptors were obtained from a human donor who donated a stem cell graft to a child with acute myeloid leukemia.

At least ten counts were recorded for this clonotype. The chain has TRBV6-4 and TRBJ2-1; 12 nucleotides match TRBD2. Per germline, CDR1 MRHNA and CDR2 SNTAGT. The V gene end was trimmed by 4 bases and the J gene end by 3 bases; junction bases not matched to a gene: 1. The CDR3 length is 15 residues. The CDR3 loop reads CASSGLAGDYNEQFF. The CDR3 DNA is TGTGCCAGCAGTGGACTAGCGGGAGACTACAATGAGCAGTTCTTC.

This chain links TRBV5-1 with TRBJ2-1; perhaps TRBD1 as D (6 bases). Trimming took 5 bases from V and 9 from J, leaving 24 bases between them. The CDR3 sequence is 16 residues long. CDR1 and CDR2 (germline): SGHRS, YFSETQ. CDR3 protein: CASRFQGRSYKSEQFF. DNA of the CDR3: TGCGCCAGCAGATTCCAGGGGAGAAGCTACAAGTCTGAGCAGTTCTTC.

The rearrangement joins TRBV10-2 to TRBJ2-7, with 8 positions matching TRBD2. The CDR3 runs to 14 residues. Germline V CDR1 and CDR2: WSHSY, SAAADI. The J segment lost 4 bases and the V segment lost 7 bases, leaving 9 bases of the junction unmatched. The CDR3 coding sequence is TGCGCCAGCACCCGGGGGGGGATAGGGTACGAGCAGTACTTC. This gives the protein CASTRGGIGYEQYF.

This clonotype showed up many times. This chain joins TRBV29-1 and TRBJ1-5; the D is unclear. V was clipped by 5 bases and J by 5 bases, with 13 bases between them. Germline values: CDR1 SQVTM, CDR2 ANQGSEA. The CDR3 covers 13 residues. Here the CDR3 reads CSVSQAEYQPQHF. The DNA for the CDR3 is TGCAGCGTTTCCCAGGCTGAATATCAGCCCCAGCATTTT.

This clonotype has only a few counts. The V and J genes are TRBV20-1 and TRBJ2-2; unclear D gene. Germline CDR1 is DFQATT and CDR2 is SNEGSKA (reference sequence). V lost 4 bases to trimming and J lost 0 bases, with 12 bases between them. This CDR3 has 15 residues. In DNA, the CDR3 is TGCAGTGCTATGACGACGAGCGCGAACACCGGGGAGCTGTTTTTT. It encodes CSAMTTSANTGELFF.

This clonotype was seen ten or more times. The DNA of the CDR3 is TGCAGCGTCCTGACAGGGATGAACACTGAAGCTTTCTTT. Protein product: CSVLTGMNTEAFF. This sequence joins TRBV29-1 and TRBJ1-1, with TRBD1 identical over 7 bases. Trimming cost V 6 bases and J 0 bases; bases outside gene matches: 4. The CDR3 totals 13 residues. Germline V gene data show CDR1 as SQVTM and CDR2 as ANQGSEA. The whole variable domain, filled in from reference TRBV29-1 and TRBJ1-1, reads SAVISQKPSRDICQRGTSLTIQCQVDSQVTMMFWYRQQPGQSLTLIATANQGSEATYESGFVIDKFPISRPNLTFSTLTVSNMSPEDSSIYLCSVLTGMNTEAFFGQGTRLTVV.

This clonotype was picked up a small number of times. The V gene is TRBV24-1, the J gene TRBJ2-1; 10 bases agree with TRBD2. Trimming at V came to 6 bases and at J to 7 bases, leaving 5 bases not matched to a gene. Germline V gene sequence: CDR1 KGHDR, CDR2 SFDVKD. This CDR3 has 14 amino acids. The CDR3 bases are TGTGCCACCAGTATGGCTAGCGGGAGTAATGAGCAGTTCTTC. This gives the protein CATSMASGSNEQFF.

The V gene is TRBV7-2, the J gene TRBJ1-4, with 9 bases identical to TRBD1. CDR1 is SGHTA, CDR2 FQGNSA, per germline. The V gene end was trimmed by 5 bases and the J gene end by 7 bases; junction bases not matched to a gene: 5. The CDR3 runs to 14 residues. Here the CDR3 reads CASSMDRGGEKLFF. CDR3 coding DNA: TGTGCCAGCAGCATGGACAGGGGAGGTGAAAAACTGTTTTTT. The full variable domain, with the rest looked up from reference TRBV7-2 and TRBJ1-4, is GAGVSQSPSNKVTEKGKDVELRCDPISGHTALYWYRQSLGQGLEFLIYFQGNSAPDKSGLPSDRFSAERTGGSVSTLTIQRTQQEDSAVYLCASSMDRGGEKLFFGSGTQLSVL.

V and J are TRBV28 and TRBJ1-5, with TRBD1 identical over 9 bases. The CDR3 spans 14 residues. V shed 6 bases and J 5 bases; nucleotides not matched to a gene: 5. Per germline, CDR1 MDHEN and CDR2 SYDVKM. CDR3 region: CASRVGTGHQPQHF. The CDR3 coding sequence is TGTGCCAGCAGAGTCGGGACAGGGCATCAGCCCCAGCATTTT.

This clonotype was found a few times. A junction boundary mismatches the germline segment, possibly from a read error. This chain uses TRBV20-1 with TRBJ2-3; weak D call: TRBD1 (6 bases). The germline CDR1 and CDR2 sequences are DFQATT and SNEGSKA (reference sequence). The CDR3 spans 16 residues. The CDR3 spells CSARARGRGWTDTQYF. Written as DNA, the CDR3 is TGCAGTGCCAGAGCTAGGGGGAGAGGTTGGACAGATACGCAGTATTTT.

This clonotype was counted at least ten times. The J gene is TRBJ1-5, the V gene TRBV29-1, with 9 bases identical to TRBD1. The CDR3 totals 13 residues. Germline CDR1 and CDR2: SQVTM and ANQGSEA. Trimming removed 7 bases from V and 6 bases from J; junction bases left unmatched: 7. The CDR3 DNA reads TGCAGCGCGGGACAGGGCGGGGGTCAGCCCCAGCATTTT. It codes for CSAGQGGGQPQHF.

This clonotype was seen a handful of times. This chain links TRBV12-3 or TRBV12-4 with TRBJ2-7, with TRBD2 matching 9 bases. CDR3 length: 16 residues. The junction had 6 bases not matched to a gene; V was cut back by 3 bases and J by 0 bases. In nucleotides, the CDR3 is TGTGCCAGCAGTTTGGCGGGAGGGCCCTCCTCCTACGAGCAGTACTTC. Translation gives CASSLAGGPSSYEQYF.

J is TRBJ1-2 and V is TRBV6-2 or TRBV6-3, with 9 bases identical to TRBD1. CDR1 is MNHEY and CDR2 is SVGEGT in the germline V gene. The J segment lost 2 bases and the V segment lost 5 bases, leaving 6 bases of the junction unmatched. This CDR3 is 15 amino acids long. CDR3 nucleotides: TGTGCCAGCAGTCCCTCCGGACAGGGGAACTATGGCTACACCTTC. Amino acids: CASSPSGQGNYGYTF.

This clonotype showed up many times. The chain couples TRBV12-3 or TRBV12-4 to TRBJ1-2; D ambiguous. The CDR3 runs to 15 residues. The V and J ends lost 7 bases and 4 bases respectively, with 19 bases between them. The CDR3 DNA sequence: TGTGCCAGCACCCCGGGCAGGAACGTAATCTATGGCTACACCTTC. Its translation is CASTPGRNVIYGYTF.

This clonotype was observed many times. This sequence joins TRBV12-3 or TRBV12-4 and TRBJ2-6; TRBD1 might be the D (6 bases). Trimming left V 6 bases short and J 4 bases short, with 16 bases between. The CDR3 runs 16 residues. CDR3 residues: CASSRRTGTGANVLTF. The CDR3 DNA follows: TGTGCCAGCAGCCGGCGTACAGGGACCGGGGCCAACGTCCTGACTTTC.

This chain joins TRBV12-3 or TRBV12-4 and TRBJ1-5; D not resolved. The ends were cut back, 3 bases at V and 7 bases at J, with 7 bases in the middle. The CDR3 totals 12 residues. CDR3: CASSLNEQPQHF. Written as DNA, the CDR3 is TGTGCCAGCAGTTTGAATGAACAGCCCCAGCATTTT.

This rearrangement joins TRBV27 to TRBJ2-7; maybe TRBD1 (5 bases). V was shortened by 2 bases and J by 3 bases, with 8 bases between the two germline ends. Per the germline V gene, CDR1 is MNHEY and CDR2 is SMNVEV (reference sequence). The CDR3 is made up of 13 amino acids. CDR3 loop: CASSLDRNYEQYF. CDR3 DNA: TGTGCCAGCAGTTTAGACAGAAACTACGAGCAGTACTTC.

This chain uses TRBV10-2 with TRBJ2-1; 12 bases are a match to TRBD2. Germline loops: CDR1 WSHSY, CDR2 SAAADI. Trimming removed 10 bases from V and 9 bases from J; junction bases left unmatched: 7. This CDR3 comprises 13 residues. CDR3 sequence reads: CATRLAGDGEQFF. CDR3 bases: TGCGCCACCCGACTAGCGGGAGACGGTGAGCAGTTCTTC.

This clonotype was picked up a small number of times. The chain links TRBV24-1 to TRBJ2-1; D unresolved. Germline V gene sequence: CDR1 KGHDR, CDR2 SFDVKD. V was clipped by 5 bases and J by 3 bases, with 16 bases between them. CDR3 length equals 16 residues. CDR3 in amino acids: CATSGPTVQNYNEQFF. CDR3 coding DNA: TGTGCCACCAGTGGGCCCACGGTACAAAACTACAATGAGCAGTTCTTC.

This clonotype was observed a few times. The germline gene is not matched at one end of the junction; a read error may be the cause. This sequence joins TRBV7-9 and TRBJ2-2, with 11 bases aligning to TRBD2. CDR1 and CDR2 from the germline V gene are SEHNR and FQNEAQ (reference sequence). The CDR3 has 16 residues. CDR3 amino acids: CASSLLAGGPDGELVF. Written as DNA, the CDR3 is TGTGCCAGCAGCTTACTAGCGGGAGGTCCCGACGGGGAGCTGGTTTTT.